This T cell receptor (beta chain) was recovered during a study of blood T cell repertoires in COVID-19. Study at large: Sites across the United States, Italy and Spain contributed samples from acute and convalescent COVID-19. T cells, B-cell-depleted T cells, or PBMCs provided the cDNA or gDNA that served as material.

This clone was seen a handful of times. V shed 0 bases and J 6 bases; nucleotides not matched to a gene: 8. The CDR3 runs 17 residues. The germline V gene encodes CDR1 LNHNV and CDR2 YYDKDF (reference sequence). Under the authors' procedure: It was from reference gene primer amplification that nucleated cell counts were estimated. Using immunoSEQ multiplex PCR, the repertoire was profiled, and TCRdb retains in-frame clones only, with some absent. The V and J calls and clone size come from that table; D and trimming were worked out from the DNA. The table has about 42,000 clones, more than 80% seen once.

Sequenced: peripheral blood. This chain links TRBV15 with TRBJ1-5, with TRBD1 identical over 10 bases. This receptor was identified in a man in his thirties or forties with active or convalescent COVID-19. CDR3 nucleotides: TGTGCCACCAGCAGAGACTCCGGGACAGGGGCGTTTCAGCCCCAGCATTTT. Translating it yields CATSRDSGTGAFQPQHF.